This T cell receptor (beta chain) was captured in a study of post-analysis software for immune sequencing data. About the research overall: Multiple sclerosis in the patients followed relapsing-remitting, secondary progressive and progressive-relapsing courses. Study results and limitations: Normalized Chao1 diversity in multiple sclerosis patients fell significantly below that of controls. There were a few TRBV segments more frequent in patients than controls, and TRBV5-6, TRBV5-1 and TRBV20-1 were among them. Same-batch preparations were strongly co-clustered by F measure.

For this clonotype: The antigen is undetermined.

V was pared by 1 base and J by 0 bases, with 8 bases between. The CDR3 extends over 16 amino acids. The germline V gene has CDR1 KGHDR and CDR2 SFDVKD. cDNA libraries of TCR beta carried unique molecular identifiers. It was from approximately 0.91 to 9.4 million T cells that some 500,000 cDNA molecules came. TCRdb processed the PCR reads anew with MiXCR; each CDR3 protein has one entry. This sample has roughly 570,000 distinct CDR3 sequences, with around a third found just once. The TCR sequence derives from a girl aged 2-17 years with multiple sclerosis. The rearrangement links TRBV24-1 to TRBJ2-2, with D unresolved. Sequenced material: blood. The CDR3 nucleotides read TGTGCCACCAGTGATTTCGGGCGTTCGAACACCGGGGAGCTGTTTTTT. It is translated as CATSDFGRSNTGELFF.